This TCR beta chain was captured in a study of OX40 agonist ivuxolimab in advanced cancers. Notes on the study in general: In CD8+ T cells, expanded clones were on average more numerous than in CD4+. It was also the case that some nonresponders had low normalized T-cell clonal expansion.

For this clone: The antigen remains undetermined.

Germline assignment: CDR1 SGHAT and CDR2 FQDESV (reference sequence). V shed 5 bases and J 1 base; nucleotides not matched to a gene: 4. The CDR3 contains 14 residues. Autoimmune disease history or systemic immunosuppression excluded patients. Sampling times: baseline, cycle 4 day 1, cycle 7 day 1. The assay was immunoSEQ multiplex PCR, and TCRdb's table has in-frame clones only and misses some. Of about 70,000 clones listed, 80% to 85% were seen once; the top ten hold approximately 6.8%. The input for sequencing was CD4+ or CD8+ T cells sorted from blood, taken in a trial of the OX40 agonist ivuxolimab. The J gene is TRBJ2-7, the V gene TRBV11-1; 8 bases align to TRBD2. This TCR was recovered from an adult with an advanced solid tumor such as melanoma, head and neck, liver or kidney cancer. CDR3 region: CASSRLALSYEQYF. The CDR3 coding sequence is TGTGCCAGCAGCCGACTAGCGCTTTCCTACGAGCAGTACTTC.